Each of the 16 T cell receptor beta chains below was sequenced from the same sample in a study of blood T cell repertoires in COVID-19. The method was immunoSEQ multiplex PCR; TCRdb's version includes in-frame clones alone and lacks a portion of them. The sample carries around 300,000 clones, 80% to 90% recorded once. The sample consisted of PBMCs or T cells enriched from blood (not recorded which). Receptors originate from a man in his thirties or forties who had recovered from COVID-19.

J is TRBJ2-5 and V is TRBV15; TRBD1 is a possible D gene (5 bases). Germline loops: CDR1 LNHNV, CDR2 YYDKDF (reference sequence). The V gene lost 2 bases and the J gene lost 3 bases, with 25 bases spanning the gap. The CDR3 loop spans 19 amino acids. CDR3 residues: CATSRPNADSSIAKETQYF. The CDR3 DNA follows: TGTGCCACCAGCAGACCCAACGCCGACAGTTCGATCGCCAAAGAGACCCAGTACTTC.

For the CDR3, the DNA is TGTGCCAGCAGCGTAGCTGCGGGGGGGAAAGAGACCCAGTACTTC. This codes for CASSVAAGGKETQYF. The V call is TRBV9, the J call TRBJ2-5, with 9 nucleotides matching TRBD2. The trim removed 0 bases at V and 3 bases at J, leaving 3 bases unmatched. The germline V gene encodes CDR1 SGDLS and CDR2 YYNGEE. This CDR3 comprises 15 residues.

The genes are TRBV5-1 and TRBJ2-1; 12 bases agree with TRBD2. The V gene's germline CDR1 is SGHRS and CDR2 YFSETQ. The CDR3 totals 17 residues. The junction had 10 bases not matched to a gene; V was cut back by 0 bases and J by 9 bases. CDR3 sequence (DNA): TGCGCCAGCAGCTTGGGAACTACTAGCGGGGGGCTTCGTGAGCAGTTCTTC. Translating gives CASSLGTTSGGLREQFF.

The count of this clone is one. The rearrangement links TRBV15 to TRBJ1-4; unclear D gene. Germline V gives CDR1 LNHNV, CDR2 YYDKDF (reference sequence). Trimming cost V 0 bases and J 5 bases, with 13 bases left between them. This CDR3 is 16 amino acids long. As DNA, the CDR3 is TGTGCCACCAGCAGAGATAGAGGCCGCCCCAATGAAAAACTGTTTTTT. This codes for CATSRDRGRPNEKLFF. The variable domain in full, with the rest retrieved from reference TRBV15 and TRBJ1-4, is DAMVIQNPRYQVTQFGKPVTLSCSQTLNHNVMYWYQQKSSQAPKLLFHYYDKDFNNEADTPDNFQSRRPNTSFCFLDIRSPGLGDTAMYLCATSRDRGRPNEKLFFGSGTQLSVL.

The CDR3 spells CAWKPHRESGELFF. CDR3 nucleotides: TGTGCCTGGAAGCCACATAGGGAGTCCGGGGAGCTGTTTTTT. The gene calls are TRBV30 and TRBJ2-2, with D perhaps matching TRBD2 (5 bases). The CDR3 is 14 residues long. V lost 4 bases and J 6 bases, leaving 15 bases between the germline ends. In germline, CDR1 is GTSNPN, CDR2 SVGIG (reference sequence).

This clone was recorded a few times. The chain carries TRBV29-1 and TRBJ2-7; no definite D call. Germline values: CDR1 SQVTM, CDR2 ANQGSEA. Trimming took 4 bases from V and 0 from J, leaving 13 bases between them. The CDR3 has 14 residues. DNA of the CDR3: TGCAGCGTTGTTTTTAGACTTAGCTCCTACGAGCAGTACTTC. This translates into CSVVFRLSSYEQYF.

This chain links TRBV4-2 with TRBJ2-3; TRBD2 is a possible D gene (6 bases). The ends were cut back, 0 bases at V and 4 bases at J, with 20 bases in the middle. Germline values: CDR1 LGHNA, CDR2 YNFKEQ. The CDR3 runs to 18 residues. As DNA, the CDR3 is TGTGCCAGCAGCCAAGATGTGTCAGGGACTCTTTTAGCAGATACGCAGTATTTT. Translated, it gives CASSQDVSGTLLADTQYF.

The rearrangement links TRBV27 to TRBJ2-6; 7 positions agree with TRBD2. The CDR3 has 16 amino acids. Losses at the gene ends were 2 bases for V and 1 base for J; bases not matched to a gene: 2. Germline lookup yields CDR1 MNHEY and CDR2 SMNVEV (reference sequence). The CDR3, as DNA: TGTGCCAGCAGTTTAGCGGGGGTGTCTGGGGCCAACGTCCTGACTTTC. It specifies CASSLAGVSGANVLTF.

This chain uses TRBV11-3 with TRBJ2-1, with 11 bases fitting TRBD1. CDR3 length: 15 residues. Germline-derived CDR1 and CDR2 are SGHNT and YENEEA. The J segment lost 7 bases and the V segment lost 4 bases, leaving 6 bases of the junction unmatched. The CDR3 DNA is TGTGCCAGCAGCTCGCGGGACAGGGGGATGAATGAGCAGTTCTTC. It codes for CASSSRDRGMNEQFF. The full variable domain, with the rest looked up from reference TRBV11-3 and TRBJ2-1, is EAGVVQSPRYKIIEKKQPVAFWCNPISGHNTLYWYLQNLGQGPELLIRYENEEAVDDSQLPKDRFSAERLKGVDSTLKIQPAELGDSAVYLCASSSRDRGMNEQFFGPGTRLTVL.

This clone appeared a single time. This sequence joins TRBV3-1 (or the pseudogene TRBV3-2) and TRBJ2-3, with 10 bases aligning to TRBD1. The CDR3 extends over 14 amino acids. Trimming cost V 5 bases and J 4 bases; bases outside gene matches: 3. Germline loops: CDR1 LGHDT, CDR2 YNNKEL (reference sequence). The CDR3 nucleotides are TGTGCCAGCAGCGACAGGGGGCGCGCAGATACGCAGTATTTT. It specifies CASSDRGRADTQYF.

This chain uses TRBV10-2 with TRBJ2-5, with 9 bases lining up with TRBD2. The CDR3 covers 15 residues. V lost 2 bases to trimming and J lost 7 bases; unmatched junction nucleotides: 8. The V gene's germline CDR1 is WSHSY and CDR2 SAAADI. The DNA for the CDR3 is TGCGCCAGCAGTGAGGAAGCGGGGGGCCGGGGGACCCAGTACTTC. Translating gives CASSEEAGGRGTQYF.

V gene TRBV20-1 combines with J gene TRBJ1-1, with D tentatively TRBD1 (6 bases). The ends were cut back, 3 bases at V and 9 bases at J, with 11 bases in the middle. CDR1 is DFQATT and CDR2 is SNEGSKA in the germline V gene (reference sequence). This CDR3 comprises 11 residues. The CDR3 DNA is TGCAGTGCTAGCACCGGGACACAAGCTTTCTTT. The encoded protein is CSASTGTQAFF.

The V gene is TRBV19, the J gene TRBJ2-3; 14 bases align to TRBD2. The trim removed 8 bases at V and 1 base at J, leaving 5 bases unmatched. The CDR3 has 16 amino acids. Germline CDR1 LNHDA, CDR2 SQIVND (reference sequence). This chain's CDR3 is CASGLGLAGGTDTQYF. The DNA for the CDR3 is TGTGCCAGTGGACTGGGACTAGCGGGGGGCACAGATACGCAGTATTTT.

The chain employs TRBV6-5 and TRBJ2-2; 8 positions match TRBD1. The germline V gene encodes CDR1 MNHEY and CDR2 SVGAGI. The CDR3 covers 15 residues. V was clipped by 5 bases and J by 4 bases; unmatched bases: 6. The CDR3 is CASSRTGFGTGELFF. The CDR3 DNA follows: TGTGCCAGCAGTAGGACAGGGTTTGGCACCGGGGAGCTGTTTTTT.

The chain employs TRBV30 and TRBJ1-5, with D unresolved. Per the germline V gene, CDR1 is GTSNPN and CDR2 is SVGIG (reference sequence). V shed 0 bases and J shed 7 bases, with 13 bases lying between them. The CDR3 runs to 14 residues. The CDR3 loop reads CAWSVGIQTQPQHF. DNA of the CDR3: TGTGCCTGGAGTGTAGGTATACAGACCCAGCCCCAGCATTTT.

The chain has TRBV4-2 and TRBJ2-2; maybe TRBD1 (6 bases). Germline CDR1 and CDR2: LGHNA and YNFKEQ. Trimming pared 1 base from V and 4 bases from J, leaving 13 bases between. There are 16 residues in the CDR3. In DNA, the CDR3 is TGTGCCAGCAGCCAAGCTGGGGGCGCGGGCACCGGGGAGCTGTTTTTT. It translates to CASSQAGGAGTGELFF.